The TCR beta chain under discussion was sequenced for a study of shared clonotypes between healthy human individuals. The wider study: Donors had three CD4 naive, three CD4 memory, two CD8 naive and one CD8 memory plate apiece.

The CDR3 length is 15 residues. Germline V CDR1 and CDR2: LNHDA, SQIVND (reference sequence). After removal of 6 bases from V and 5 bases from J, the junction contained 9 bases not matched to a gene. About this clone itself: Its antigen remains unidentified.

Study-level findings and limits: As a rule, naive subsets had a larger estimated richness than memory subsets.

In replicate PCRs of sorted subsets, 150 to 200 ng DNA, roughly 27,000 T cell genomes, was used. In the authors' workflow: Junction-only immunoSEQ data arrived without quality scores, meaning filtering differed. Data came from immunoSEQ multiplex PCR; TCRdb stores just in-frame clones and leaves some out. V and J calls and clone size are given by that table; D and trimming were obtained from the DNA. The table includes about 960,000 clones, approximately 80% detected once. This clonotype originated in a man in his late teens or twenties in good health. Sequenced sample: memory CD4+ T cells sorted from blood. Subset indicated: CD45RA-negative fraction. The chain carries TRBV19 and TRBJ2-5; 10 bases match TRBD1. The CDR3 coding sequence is TGTGCCAGTAGCTCCGGACAGGGGGATCGGGAGACCCAGTACTTC. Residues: CASSSGQGDRETQYF.